A single sample is the source of the 22 T cell receptor beta chains below, sequenced in a study of patients and donors after allogeneic stem cell transplantation. TCRdb passed the RT-PCR reads through MiXCR, listing each CDR3 protein once. This table has roughly 250,000 distinct CDR3 sequences, 11% to 15% appearing once. Sequenced: blood, either unsorted or a sorted T cell fraction (not recorded which). These receptors came from a human donor who was either an allogeneic HSCT recipient or a stem cell or donor lymphocyte infusion donor (not recorded which). It is not recorded whose cells these are; they may come from a transplant donor.

This clonotype turned up a few times. The genes are TRBV20-1 and TRBJ2-1, with D perhaps TRBD1 (5 bases). V lost 3 bases and J 15 bases, leaving 15 bases between the germline ends. The V gene's germline CDR1 is DFQATT and CDR2 SNEGSKA (reference sequence). The CDR3 consists of 11 residues. The CDR3: CSASRGQGMFF. The CDR3 DNA reads as TGCAGTGCTAGTAGGGGTCAGGGTATGTTCTTC.

This clonotype occurred many times. The chain combines TRBV6-2 or TRBV6-3 with TRBJ2-7, with a possible D match to TRBD1 (6 bases). Trimming pared 2 bases from V and 6 bases from J, leaving 8 bases between. The CDR3 has 12 amino acids. Per germline, CDR1 MNHEY and CDR2 SVGEGT. CDR3 protein: CASSYQGLEQYF. The DNA of the CDR3 is TGTGCCAGCAGTTACCAGGGGCTCGAGCAGTACTTC.

There are a few counts of this clonotype. The V and J genes are TRBV20-1 and TRBJ2-2; 10 nucleotides match TRBD1. CDR1 DFQATT and CDR2 SNEGSKA come from the germline V gene (reference sequence). V trimming: 6 bases; J trimming: 7 bases; junction bases outside the gene matches: 8. The length of the CDR3 is 14 residues. This CDR3 is CSALTGGVDGELFF. The DNA for the CDR3 is TGCAGTGCCCTGACAGGGGGCGTTGACGGGGAGCTGTTTTTT.

This clonotype was counted only a few times. The chain joins TRBV7-2 to TRBJ2-3, with 7 bases matching TRBD1. The germline gives CDR1 SGHTA, CDR2 FQGNSA. The CDR3 has 15 residues. The ends lost 4 bases at V and 0 bases at J; junction bases unmatched: 4. The CDR3 here is CASSSGQSSTDTQYF. For the CDR3, the DNA is TGTGCCAGCAGCTCGGGACAGTCTAGCACAGATACGCAGTATTTT.

V and J are TRBV12-3 or TRBV12-4 and TRBJ1-4; a possible D gene is TRBD1 (6 bases). Trimming removed 4 bases from V and 7 bases from J, with 16 bases in between. This CDR3 spans 15 amino acids. The CDR3 reads CASSSLQGGAEKLFF. The CDR3 nucleotides read TGTGCCAGCAGTTCGCTACAGGGAGGGGCTGAAAAACTGTTTTTT.

There are a few counts of this clonotype. The chain is built from TRBV10-3 and TRBJ2-7; 13 nucleotides line up with TRBD2. The J segment lost 7 bases and the V segment lost 5 bases, leaving 8 bases of the junction unmatched. The CDR3 loop spans 15 amino acids. CDR1 ENHRY and CDR2 SYGVKD come from the germline V gene. As DNA, the CDR3 is TGTGCCATCAGTAGCACTAGCGGGGGGGCCGGGGAGCAGTACTTC. As protein: CAISSTSGGAGEQYF.

This clonotype was found a few times. The V call is TRBV20-1, the J call TRBJ1-1; possible D gene TRBD1, 6 bases. Germline V gene data show CDR1 as DFQATT and CDR2 as SNEGSKA (reference sequence). The length of the CDR3 is 13 residues. The V and J ends lost 0 bases and 3 bases respectively, with 8 bases between them. The CDR3 reads CSARDRGYTEAFF. The CDR3 bases are TGCAGTGCTAGAGATAGGGGGTACACTGAAGCTTTCTTT.

This clonotype has only a few counts. The CDR3 nucleotides are TGTGCCAGCAGCGTGGTTGGAGTCAGCACAGATACGCAGTATTTT. This sequence encodes CASSVVGVSTDTQYF. The chain links TRBV7-2 to TRBJ2-3; no reliable D call. V gave up 5 bases and J gave up 0 bases, with 12 bases separating them. CDR1 SGHTA and CDR2 FQGNSA come from the germline V gene. The CDR3 is 15 amino acids.

This clonotype was recorded a few times. The CDR3 is CASSWVGGEFPTQYF. The CDR3, as DNA: TGTGCCAGCAGCTGGGTGGGAGGGGAGTTTCCTACGCAGTATTTT. The chain couples TRBV5-4 to TRBJ2-3; TRBD2 aligns across 7 bases. V shed 3 bases, J shed 8 bases, and the junction held 12 bases outside the gene matches. Per germline, CDR1 SGHNT and CDR2 YYREEE (reference sequence). The CDR3 extends over 15 amino acids.

The V and J genes are TRBV15 and TRBJ2-5, with a tentative D call TRBD1 (5 bases). CDR1 and CDR2 from the germline V gene are LNHNV and YYDKDF (reference sequence). Trimming cost V 0 bases and J 4 bases, with 12 bases left between them. This CDR3 contains 15 residues. CDR3: CATSRDGASRETQYF. The CDR3 DNA is TGTGCCACCAGCAGAGATGGGGCTAGTAGAGAGACCCAGTACTTC.

This clonotype was counted ten times or more. The V call is TRBV2, the J call TRBJ2-7; D unresolved. CDR3 size: 14 residues. Between the trimmed V and J ends, which lost 6 bases and 2 bases, there was a span of 14 bases. Germline CDR1 reads SNHLY; CDR2 reads FYNNEI. The CDR3 DNA sequence: TGTGCCAGCAGAACAGAACAGAATACCTACGAGCAGTACTTC. Its translation: CASRTEQNTYEQYF.

The table lists this clonotype with a few counts. V is TRBV20-1 and J is TRBJ2-7; D possibly corresponds to TRBD2 (5 bases). Germline loops: CDR1 DFQATT, CDR2 SNEGSKA (reference sequence). Between the trimmed V and J ends, which lost 3 bases and 7 bases, there was a span of 10 bases. The CDR3 is 11 amino acids. This CDR3 reads CSARAGREQYF. The DNA of the CDR3 is TGCAGTGCTAGGGCGGGTAGGGAGCAGTACTTC.

This clonotype was seen repeatedly, ten times or more. V and J are TRBV7-9 and TRBJ1-3, with D unclear. The CDR3 has 15 residues. The ends were cut back, 4 bases at V and 1 base at J, with 11 bases in the middle. Per the germline V gene, CDR1 is SEHNR and CDR2 is FQNEAQ (reference sequence). CDR3 region: CASSYATLSGNTIYF. The CDR3 coding sequence is TGTGCCAGCAGCTACGCGACTCTTTCTGGAAACACCATATATTTT.

This clonotype was seen at least ten times. The gene calls are TRBV12-3 or TRBV12-4 and TRBJ1-5; D gene ambiguous. There are 16 residues in the CDR3. Trimming cost V 3 bases and J 11 bases, with 23 bases left between them. The CDR3 reads CASSLSRTATPGAQHF. The CDR3, as DNA: TGTGCCAGCAGTTTGAGCAGAACCGCAACCCCCGGGGCCCAGCATTTT.

This clonotype was seen a few times. The chain's CDR3 is CASGRREGQGTDTQYF. The CDR3 coding sequence is TGTGCCAGCGGAAGGCGGGAGGGCCAAGGGACAGATACGCAGTATTTT. The chain couples TRBV6-1 to TRBJ2-3; 9 nucleotides agree with TRBD2. This CDR3 has 16 residues. Trimming cost V 8 bases and J 3 bases; bases outside gene matches: 12. From germline, CDR1 is MNHNS and CDR2 SASEGT.

A few counts support this clonotype. The rearrangement uses TRBV14 and TRBJ2-2, with D hard to call. The V gene's germline CDR1 is SGHDN and CDR2 FVKESK. The CDR3 consists of 13 residues. The V end was cut by 1 base, the J end by 6 bases, with 6 bases between. The CDR3 bases are TGTGCCAGCAGCCAAGCGGCCCCCGGGGAGCTGTTTTTT. Translating gives CASSQAAPGELFF.

This chain connects TRBV5-4 to TRBJ2-3; a weak D match, TRBD1 (5 bases). The CDR3 has 15 amino acids. Trimming removed 0 bases from V and 2 bases from J, with 10 bases in between. Germline V gene data show CDR1 as SGHNT and CDR2 as YYREEE (reference sequence). The CDR3 region is CASSLVQGFTDTQYF. CDR3 nucleotides: TGTGCCAGCAGCTTGGTGCAGGGATTCACAGATACGCAGTATTTT.

The chain joins TRBV2 to TRBJ1-5; 11 bases fit TRBD1. Per the germline V gene, CDR1 is SNHLY and CDR2 is FYNNEI. V shed 4 bases and J 5 bases; nucleotides not matched to a gene: 7. The CDR3 runs 16 residues. CDR3 nucleotides: TGTGCCAGCAGTGCCCCCGGACAGGGGGCATATCAGCCCCAGCATTTT. Amino acid sequence: CASSAPGQGAYQPQHF.

There are many counts of this clonotype. The V gene is TRBV6-2 or TRBV6-3, the J gene TRBJ2-3, with TRBD2 identical over 8 bases. The trim removed 2 bases at V and 2 bases at J, leaving 6 bases unmatched. This CDR3 is 16 amino acids long. The germline V gene has CDR1 MNHEY and CDR2 SVGEGT. CDR3 nucleotide sequence: TGTGCCAGCAGTTACGGGCTAGCGGGTTTCACAGATACGCAGTATTTT. Translation gives CASSYGLAGFTDTQYF.

This clonotype was found a few times. The chain employs TRBV7-9 and TRBJ2-7, with a possible D match to TRBD1 (5 bases). Germline CDR1 is SEHNR and CDR2 is FQNEAQ (reference sequence). V was cut by 5 bases and J by 5 bases, with 19 bases left in between. The CDR3 extends over 15 amino acids. CDR3 amino acids: CASSHLRSGRNEQYF. The CDR3 DNA is TGTGCCAGCAGCCATCTAAGGTCAGGGCGTAACGAGCAGTACTTC.

This clonotype was counted a few times. V is TRBV9 and J is TRBJ2-3; 7 bases are a match to TRBD2. J lost 1 base, V lost 0 bases, and 5 bases had no gene match. The CDR3 consists of 16 residues. Germline V CDR1 and CDR2: SGDLS, YYNGEE. The CDR3 here is CASSVVPAGGTDTQYF. DNA of the CDR3: TGTGCCAGCAGCGTAGTCCCTGCGGGGGGCACAGATACGCAGTATTTT.

V is TRBV28 and J is TRBJ2-1, with 12 bases aligning to TRBD2. This CDR3 region has 15 residues. V trimming: 5 bases; J trimming: 8 bases; junction bases outside the gene matches: 7. In germline, CDR1 is MDHEN, CDR2 SYDVKM. The CDR3 DNA reads as TGTGCCAGCAGTCAATCTAGCGGGAGGGCCTATGAGCAGTTCTTC. It is translated as CASSQSSGRAYEQFF.